The source of this TCR beta chain is a study of regulatory T cells in long-lasting Graves disease. Both iRepertoire HTBI primers and Arm-PCR of CDR3 regions were used to build the TCR beta libraries. TCRdb re-derived calls from the multiplex PCR reads in MiXCR, one entry per CDR3 protein. Among a few hundred thousand distinct CDR3 sequences listed, about 11% were seen once. This clonotype was counted at least ten times. Stated time point: newly diagnosed GD, antithyroid drugs for less than 3 months. Isolated PBMC RNA provided the starting material for the TCR library. The peripheral blood volume drawn was about 9 milliliters, and it was collected into EDTA tubes. V gave up 5 bases and J gave up 11 bases, with 24 bases separating them. The CDR3 contains 15 residues. Germline CDR1 reads SGHAT; CDR2 reads FQNNGV. These data were also filed under a second study, of T cells in Graves' hyperthyroidism and ophthalmopathy. That source adds: Blood samples included most of the expanded thyroid clonotypes exceeding 0.001.

This clonotype was obtained from a woman aged 18-30 years with Graves disease. V gene TRBV11-2 combines with J gene TRBJ1-1; D unclear. The specimen comprised peripheral blood mononuclear cells (PBMCs), sampled at new diagnosis, from a patient treated with antithyroid drugs. The CDR3 loop is CASSLGGFPRDGAFF. Written as DNA, the CDR3 is TGTGCCAGCAGCCTGGGAGGGTTTCCCCGGGATGGGGCTTTCTTT.